This is a list of T cell receptor beta chains from one sample in a study of shared clonotypes between healthy human individuals. TCRdb's copy holds only in-frame clones and misses some; the assay was immunoSEQ multiplex PCR. The sample holds 760,000 or so clones, 96% seen once. Sequenced material: naive CD8+ T cells sorted from blood. Receptor source: a man aged 30 to 45 in good health. Both conserved end residues are part of each CDR3. The D gene is left open where the match is weak. Part of the rows lack a size; the others show once, few, many or a class for expanded clones.

J	D	V	size	CDR3	DNA
TRBJ2-2	NA	TRBV4-3	NA	CASSHSRLSNTGELFF	TGCGCCAGCAGCCATTCGCGTTTATCGAACACCGGGGAGCTGTTTTTT
TRBJ1-4	TRBD1	TRBV7-9	NA	CASSPGTGRKLFF	TGTGCCAGCAGCCCCGGGACAGGGAGGAAACTGTTTTTT
TRBJ2-7	NA	TRBV7-9	NA	CASSLRAGASYEQYF	TGTGCCAGCAGCTTAAGGGCAGGGGCCTCCTACGAGCAGTACTTC
TRBJ1-5	TRBD1	TRBV27	NA	CASSLSRGSNQPQHF	TGTGCCAGCAGTTTATCCAGGGGGAGCAATCAGCCCCAGCATTTT
TRBJ2-3	NA	TRBV27	NA	CASSSHSTDTQYF	TGTGCCAGCAGTTCCCACAGCACAGATACGCAGTATTTT
TRBJ1-2	TRBD1	TRBV6-5	NA	CASSYGTDIYGYTF	TGTGCCAGCAGTTACGGGACAGACATCTATGGCTACACCTTC
TRBJ1-2	NA	TRBV9	NA	CASSVAGSRGDYYGYTF	TGTGCCAGCAGCGTAGCTGGCTCCCGGGGAGATTACTATGGCTACACCTTC
TRBJ2-1	TRBD2	TRBV11-2	NA	CASSFLAGGTYNEQFF	TGTGCCAGCAGCTTCTTGGCGGGGGGAACCTACAATGAGCAGTTCTTC
TRBJ2-7	TRBD1	TRBV5-4	NA	CASSFAQGSSYEQYF	TGTGCCAGCAGCTTCGCACAGGGGAGCTCCTACGAGCAGTACTTC
TRBJ2-7	TRBD1	TRBV28	NA	CASSLPGQGPVPYYEQYF	TGTGCCAGCAGTTTACCCGGACAGGGTCCGGTTCCCTACTACGAGCAGTACTTC
TRBJ2-1	NA	TRBV29-1	once	CSVPLATYNEQFF	TGCAGCGTTCCACTAGCCACCTACAATGAGCAGTTCTTC
TRBJ2-7	TRBD2	TRBV27	NA	CASSFGGSPYEQYF	TGTGCCAGCAGTTTCGGGGGGTCTCCCTACGAGCAGTACTTC
TRBJ1-1	NA	TRBV19	NA	CASSDVPPENTEAFF	TGTGCCAGTAGTGATGTCCCTCCCGAAAACACTGAAGCTTTCTTT
TRBJ2-4	TRBD2	TRBV7-9	NA	CASSRQAGLAGGGNIQYF	TGTGCCAGCAGCCGACAAGCGGGACTAGCGGGAGGGGGAAACATTCAGTACTTC
TRBJ2-7	NA	TRBV4-1	NA	CASSQELSGLSYEQYF	TGCGCCAGCAGCCAGGAACTTAGCGGCCTCTCCTACGAGCAGTACTTC
TRBJ2-7	TRBD2	TRBV7-9	NA	CASSLGASGKKAYEQYF	TGTGCCAGCAGCTTAGGGGCTAGCGGGAAGAAGGCCTACGAGCAGTACTTC
TRBJ2-7	TRBD2	TRBV6-1	NA	CASSEAVIPGLAVRDEQYF	TGTGCCAGCAGTGAAGCGGTAATCCCGGGACTAGCGGTAAGAGACGAGCAGTACTTC
TRBJ2-7	TRBD1	TRBV6-5	NA	CASQDRAREQYF	TGTGCCAGCCAGGACAGGGCGCGCGAGCAGTACTTC
TRBJ2-5	NA	TRBV27	NA	CASTSGLQETQYF	TGTGCCAGCACTTCGGGCCTCCAAGAGACCCAGTACTTC
TRBJ2-1	NA	TRBV9	once	CASSGTYYNEQFF	TGTGCCAGCAGCGGGACCTACTACAATGAGCAGTTCTTC
TRBJ2-2	NA	TRBV30	NA	CAWRLLGGGELFF	TGTGCCTGGAGATTACTCGGGGGCGGGGAGCTGTTTTTT
TRBJ1-2	NA	TRBV16	NA	CASSQSISRDGYTF	TGTGCCAGCAGCCAATCGATCAGCCGGGATGGCTACACCTTC
TRBJ2-7	NA	TRBV18	NA	CASSLRDASHEQYF	TGTGCCAGCTCGCTACGGGACGCTTCCCACGAGCAGTACTTC
TRBJ2-1	NA	TRBV7-7	NA	CASSPTAGYNEQFF	TGTGCCAGCAGCCCCACGGCGGGGTACAATGAGCAGTTCTTC
TRBJ1-1	NA	TRBV2	NA	CASKGGSGAFF	TGTGCCAGCAAGGGGGGCTCCGGGGCTTTCTTT
TRBJ2-3	NA	TRBV5-4	few	CASSPNTDTQYF	TGTGCCAGCAGCCCAAACACAGATACGCAGTATTTT
TRBJ1-1	TRBD1	TRBV7-9	NA	CASSSRQGRNTEAFF	TGTGCCAGCAGCTCACGACAGGGACGGAACACTGAAGCTTTCTTT
TRBJ1-4	TRBD1	TRBV27	NA	CASSLSQDRVNEKLFF	TGTGCCAGCAGTTTATCTCAGGACAGGGTTAATGAAAAACTGTTTTTT
TRBJ2-3	NA	TRBV11-2	NA	CASSPSGTSTDTQYF	TGTGCCAGCAGCCCCTCCGGGACTAGCACAGATACGCAGTATTTT
TRBJ2-7	NA	TRBV7-9	NA	CASSLEQQNYEQYF	TGTGCCAGCAGCTTAGAACAACAAAACTACGAGCAGTACTTC
TRBJ2-7	NA	TRBV6-5	NA	CASSPGATYEQYF	TGTGCCAGCAGCCCAGGAGCGACCTACGAGCAGTACTTC
TRBJ2-2	NA	TRBV9	NA	CASSVEAGNTGELFF	TGTGCCAGCAGCGTAGAGGCGGGGAACACCGGGGAGCTGTTTTTT
TRBJ2-1	TRBD1	TRBV11-2	once	CASSSNRGINNEQFF	TGTGCCAGCAGCTCGAACAGGGGGATCAACAATGAGCAGTTCTTC
TRBJ1-1	TRBD1	TRBV13	NA	CASSPQDRAGTEAFF	TGTGCCAGCAGCCCACAAGACAGGGCGGGGACTGAAGCTTTCTTT
TRBJ2-7	TRBD1	TRBV7-9	NA	CASSSTAGTGGVDFYEQYF	TGTGCCAGCAGCTCAACCGCCGGGACAGGGGGCGTGGACTTCTACGAGCAGTACTTC